Listed below are T cell receptor beta chains from one sample, sequenced in a study of shared clonotypes between healthy human individuals. TCRdb's table, derived via immunoSEQ multiplex PCR, lists solely in-frame clones and lacks some. There are around 2.1 million clones in the sample; around 95% occur only once, and roughly 0.13% lies in the top ten. Sequencing used naive CD4+ T cells sorted from blood. These receptors were collected from a young man in good health. The CDR3 runs from the conserved cysteine through the conserved F or W. A D gene is named only where the DNA matches it firmly. Clone sizes are given selectively: once, few, many, or a class where the clone is expanded.

v_call	j_call	d_call	clone_size	cdr3_nt	cdr3_aa
TRBV5-1	TRBJ1-2	-	-	TGCGCCAGCAGCTTGGAGACAGGAGCGAGGTATGGCTACACCTTC	CASSLETGARYGYTF
TRBV28	TRBJ1-5	-	-	TGTGCCAGCAGCCTGGTGGGAAATAGCAATCAGCCCCAGCATTTT	CASSLVGNSNQPQHF
TRBV5-1	TRBJ2-3	-	-	TGCGCCAGCAGCTTAATTAGCACAGATACGCAGTATTTT	CASSLISTDTQYF
TRBV5-4	TRBJ1-6	TRBD1	once	TGTGCCAGCAGCGCCGGGACAGCGAACTCCTATAATTCACCCCTCCACTTT	CASSAGTANSYNSPLHF
TRBV27	TRBJ2-3	-	-	TGTGCCAGCAGGCAAAGCACAGATACGCAGTATTTT	CASRQSTDTQYF
TRBV7-9	TRBJ2-3	-	-	TGTGCCAGCAGCCCGTCCGGACTCCCGACAGATACGCAGTATTTT	CASSPSGLPTDTQYF
TRBV6-5	TRBJ1-1	TRBD1	few	TGTGCCAGCAGTCTAGGGACAGTGAACACTGAAGCTTTCTTT	CASSLGTVNTEAFF
TRBV6-5	TRBJ1-6	TRBD1	-	TGTGCCAGCAGTTACTCGGGAGACAGGGGAGGACCCCTCCACTTT	CASSYSGDRGGPLHF
TRBV5-1	TRBJ2-2	TRBD2	-	TGCGCCAGCAGCACCAGCGGGAGTAACACCGGGGAGCTGTTTTTT	CASSTSGSNTGELFF
TRBV25-1	TRBJ2-3	-	-	TGTGCCAGCAGTGAATGGGGGGGCGTAGATACGCAGTATTTT	CASSEWGGVDTQYF
TRBV25-1	TRBJ2-3	-	-	TGTGCCAGCAGTGGACAGACTCCACCTAGCACAGATACGCAGTATTTT	CASSGQTPPSTDTQYF
TRBV7-3	TRBJ2-1	TRBD1	-	TGTGCCAGCAGTCCCTCGGACAGGGCTGAGCAGTTCTTC	CASSPSDRAEQFF
TRBV5-1	TRBJ1-6	-	-	TGCGCCAGCAGCTCGGTCGGGGGGGGCGGATCACCCCTCCACTTT	CASSSVGGGGSPLHF
TRBV5-1	TRBJ2-1	-	-	TGCGCCAGCAGCTTGGGAAGGGGCCTCTCCTACAATGAGCAGTTCTTC	CASSLGRGLSYNEQFF
TRBV10-3	TRBJ2-7	TRBD1	-	TGTGCCATCAGTGATGGACAGGTATACGAGCAGTACTTC	CAISDGQVYEQYF
TRBV30	TRBJ1-2	-	-	TGTGCCTGGAGTCCGCTCCCGGGGGGCGGCTACACCTTC	CAWSPLPGGGYTF